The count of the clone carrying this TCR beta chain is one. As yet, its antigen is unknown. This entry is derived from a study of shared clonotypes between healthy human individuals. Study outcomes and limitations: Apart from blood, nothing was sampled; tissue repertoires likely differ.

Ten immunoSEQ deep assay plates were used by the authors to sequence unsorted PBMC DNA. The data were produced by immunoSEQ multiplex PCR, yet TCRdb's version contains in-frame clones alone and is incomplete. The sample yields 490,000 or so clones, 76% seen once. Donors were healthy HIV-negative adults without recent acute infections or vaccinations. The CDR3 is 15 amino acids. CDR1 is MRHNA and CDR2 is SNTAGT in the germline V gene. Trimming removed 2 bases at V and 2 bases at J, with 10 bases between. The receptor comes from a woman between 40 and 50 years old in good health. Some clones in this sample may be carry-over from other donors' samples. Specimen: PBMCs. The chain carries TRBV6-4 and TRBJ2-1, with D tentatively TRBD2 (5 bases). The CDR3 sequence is CASSDSGDPYNEQFF. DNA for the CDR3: TGTGCCAGCAGTGACAGCGGAGACCCCTACAATGAGCAGTTCTTC.